The rows below give T cell receptor beta chains drawn from one sample of a study of T cell responses to AZD1222 COVID-19 vaccine. The assay was immunoSEQ multiplex PCR, and TCRdb's table has in-frame clones only and misses some. Of over 100,000 clones listed, approximately 89% were seen once; the top ten hold about 4.6%. The specimen was peripheral blood, collected 28 days after the second AZD1222 dose. The source is an adult who received the AZD1222 COVID-19 vaccine. CDR3s leave out the opening cysteine and the closing phenylalanine or tryptophan.

v_gene	j_gene	CDR3aa
TRBV3-1/TRBV3-2	TRBJ2-3	ASSHPTSGTDTQY
TRBV14	TRBJ2-7	ASSLPGLAYEQY
TRBV19	TRBJ1-2	ASLTVGTVYGYT
TRBV6-1	TRBJ2-3	ASSVKLAGGYTDTQY
TRBV7-2	TRBJ2-7	ASSLVRESGGEQY
TRBV3-1/TRBV3-2	TRBJ1-1	ASSQARGTEAF
TRBV6-5	TRBJ1-6	ASTVRDRDSPLH
TRBV24-1	TRBJ2-5	ATSDNPQETQY
TRBV4-1	TRBJ2-3	ASSQPMAGGRTDTQY
TRBV11-2	TRBJ2-3	ASSLHRVRVDTQY
TRBV7-3	TRBJ2-5	ASSLIPGPGETQY
TRBV5-1	TRBJ2-1	ASSLEIGFSYNEQF
TRBV7-9	TRBJ2-3	ASRKDSNRGDTQY
TRBV7-8	TRBJ2-7	ASSSRTGGDEQY
TRBV30	TRBJ1-3	AWSAGGRNTIY
TRBV14	TRBJ1-1	ASSEGNTEAF
TRBV5-1	TRBJ1-1	ASSRQAHDKVEAF
TRBV14	TRBJ1-1	ASSLRQFTEAF
TRBV19	TRBJ1-2	ASRGVSYGYT
TRBV14	TRBJ2-2	ASRGLAGVNTGELF
TRBV29-1	TRBJ1-2	SVDGSNYGYT
TRBV7-9	TRBJ2-5	ASSLEAIGETQY
TRBV4-1	TRBJ2-1	ASSQVQTNNEQF
TRBV3-1/TRBV3-2	TRBJ2-7	ASSLLGLEYYEQY
TRBV27	TRBJ2-3	ATATSSLDTQY
TRBV12-3/TRBV12-4	TRBJ2-2	ASSLGNTGELF
TRBV11-2	TRBJ2-7	ASSLIGAPTYEQY
TRBV27	TRBJ2-7	ASKGIYEQY
TRBV5-1	TRBJ1-1	ASSLDRGMNTEAF
TRBV5-5	TRBJ1-1	ASLLRPGGPNTEAF
TRBV28	TRBJ1-2	ASRGGTTLSNYGYT
TRBV5-1	TRBJ2-5	ASTLRDGQYQETQY
TRBV18	TRBJ1-3	ASSPYDSSSGNTIY
TRBV9	TRBJ2-2	ASSVKALPAGELF
TRBV7-3	TRBJ2-7	ASSPHMGGEQY
TRBV5-4	TRBJ2-1	ASLISGTSGRGAQF
TRBV4-2	TRBJ2-3	ASRLSPVDTDTQY